These 26 T cell receptor beta chains were all obtained from the same sample, sequenced in a study of shared clonotypes between healthy human individuals. Clones were read by immunoSEQ multiplex PCR, and TCRdb kept only the in-frame ones, dropping some. The sample includes 1,500,000 or so clones, around 98.5% of them seen just once. The sequenced sample consisted of naive CD4+ T cells sorted from blood. The sample's subset: CD45RA+ positively selected. Source of these receptors: a man aged 30 to 45 in good health.

CDR3 amino acids: CAGRRSPNTGELFF. The CDR3 region has the DNA TGTGCCGGAAGACGGAGCCCGAACACCGGGGAGCTGTTTTTT. The J gene is TRBJ2-2, the V gene TRBV7-9; D not resolved. This CDR3 is 14 amino acids long. The germline V gene has CDR1 SEHNR and CDR2 FQNEAQ (reference sequence). V gave up 11 bases and J gave up 0 bases, with 13 bases separating them.

Details on this clone: This CDR3 is also generated by other DNA sequences in the sample. The chain joins TRBV29-1 to TRBJ1-1; 7 nucleotides agree with TRBD1. The CDR3 is 12 residues long. Germline-derived CDR1 and CDR2 are SQVTM and ANQGSEA. With 7 bases clipped from V and 2 bases from J, the junction kept 4 bases outside the gene matches. CDR3 in DNA: TGCAGCGCCGGACAGGTAAACACTGAAGCTTTCTTT. Translation gives CSAGQVNTEAFF.

This chain links TRBV20-1 with TRBJ1-1, with D hard to call. From germline, CDR1 is DFQATT and CDR2 SNEGSKA (reference sequence). This CDR3 has 11 amino acids. The V gene lost 4 bases and the J gene lost 5 bases, with 8 bases spanning the gap. The CDR3, as DNA: TGCAGTGCTATGAGGGAAACTGAAGCTTTCTTT. Amino acids: CSAMRETEAFF.

The V call is TRBV30, the J call TRBJ2-5; tentative D call: TRBD2 (5 bases). The CDR3 totals 13 residues. Germline lookup yields CDR1 GTSNPN and CDR2 SVGIG (reference sequence). The ends were cut back, 6 bases at V and 4 bases at J, with 15 bases in the middle. CDR3 protein: CACRQSRGETQYF. The CDR3 nucleotides read TGTGCCTGCCGTCAAAGTCGGGGAGAGACCCAGTACTTC.

The genes are TRBV7-8 and TRBJ2-1, with D possibly TRBD1 on 5 matching bases. CDR1 is SGHVS and CDR2 is FQNEAQ in the germline V gene. CDR3 length: 16 amino acids. Trimming removed 1 base from V and 6 bases from J, with 16 bases in between. CDR3 coding DNA: TGTGCCAGCAGCTTAGGTATTCAGGGCCTCGGCAATGAGCAGTTCTTC. It specifies CASSLGIQGLGNEQFF.

This clone has just one count. The rearrangement joins TRBV7-9 to TRBJ2-2; 8 positions match TRBD1. The germline V gene encodes CDR1 SEHNR and CDR2 FQNEAQ (reference sequence). V shed 5 bases and J 2 bases; nucleotides not matched to a gene: 7. The CDR3 is 16 amino acids. The CDR3 DNA reads as TGTGCCAGCAGCAAGAGGGCAGGGGGCAACACCGGGGAGCTGTTTTTT. Translated: CASSKRAGGNTGELFF.

V gene TRBV28 combines with J gene TRBJ2-7; maybe TRBD2 (5 bases). This CDR3 comprises 13 residues. Per germline, CDR1 MDHEN and CDR2 SYDVKM. Trimming shortened V by 6 bases and J by 3 bases, and 12 bases separated the two germline ends. The CDR3: CASRIYGNYEQYF. The DNA of the CDR3 is TGTGCCAGCAGGATCTACGGGAACTACGAGCAGTACTTC.

This chain uses TRBV6-1 with TRBJ2-1; 7 bases fit TRBD2. The germline gives CDR1 MNHNS, CDR2 SASEGT. The length of the CDR3 is 13 residues. The J segment lost 10 bases and the V segment lost 2 bases, leaving 5 bases of the junction unmatched. The CDR3 DNA sequence: TGTGCCAGCAGTGAATTTCCGGGAGGAGAGCAGTTCTTC. Its translation is CASSEFPGGEQFF.

This clone was counted once. The sample holds other DNA sequences that translate to the same CDR3. The chain is built from TRBV20-1 and TRBJ2-3; D is unresolved. The CDR3 sequence is 11 residues long. The V end lost 5 bases, the J end lost 3 bases, and 6 bases lay between the germline ends. Germline CDR1 and CDR2: DFQATT and SNEGSKA (reference sequence). CDR3 nucleotide sequence: TGCAGTGCTGGATTAACAGATACGCAGTATTTT. This encodes CSAGLTDTQYF.

The chain joins TRBV30 to TRBJ2-1; D perhaps matches TRBD2 (6 bases). CDR1 is GTSNPN, CDR2 SVGIG, per germline (reference sequence). Trimming shortened V by 8 bases and J by 2 bases, and 13 bases separated the two germline ends. The CDR3 consists of 13 residues. In DNA form, the CDR3 reads TGTGCCCGCGACGGGAGTCCCTACAATGAGCAGTTCTTC. This sequence encodes CARDGSPYNEQFF.

This chain connects TRBV7-9 to TRBJ2-5; 7 positions match TRBD1. After removal of 5 bases from V and 4 bases from J, the junction contained 4 bases not matched to a gene. The germline CDR1 and CDR2 sequences are SEHNR and FQNEAQ (reference sequence). The length of the CDR3 is 13 residues. The CDR3 sequence: CASSKTGTETQYF. The CDR3 DNA reads as TGTGCCAGCAGCAAGACAGGGACAGAGACCCAGTACTTC.

The rearrangement joins TRBV2 to TRBJ2-7; TRBD2 agrees at 7 bases. Per germline, CDR1 SNHLY and CDR2 FYNNEI. The CDR3 consists of 12 residues. V shed 8 bases, J shed 6 bases, and the junction held 7 bases outside the gene matches. The CDR3 reads CASRTSLSEQYF. In nucleotides, the CDR3 is TGTGCCAGCCGGACTAGTCTCTCCGAGCAGTACTTC.

This clone was picked up one time. This chain uses TRBV5-6 with TRBJ2-1, with D maybe TRBD2 (6 bases). The V end was cut by 4 bases, the J end by 0 bases, with 11 bases between. CDR3 size: 15 residues. Germline values: CDR1 SGHDT, CDR2 YYEEEE. The CDR3 DNA follows: TGTGCCAGCAGCAGTAGCGGAAACTCCTACAATGAGCAGTTCTTC. Translating it yields CASSSSGNSYNEQFF. Using reference TRBV5-6 and TRBJ2-1 for the parts outside the CDR3, the full variable domain is DAGVTQSPTHLIKTRGQQVTLRCSPKSGHDTVSWYQQALGQGPQFIFQYYEEEERQRGNFPDRFSGHQFPNYSSELNVNALLLGDSALYLCASSSSGNSYNEQFFGPGTRLTVL.

The rearrangement uses TRBV10-2 and TRBJ2-2, with unresolved D. Trimming shortened V by 4 bases and J by 2 bases, and 8 bases separated the two germline ends. This CDR3 spans 14 amino acids. The germline V gene encodes CDR1 WSHSY and CDR2 SAAADI. The CDR3 loop reads CASSVGINTGELFF. The CDR3 nucleotides read TGCGCCAGCAGTGTGGGCATCAACACCGGGGAGCTGTTTTTT.

The rearrangement uses TRBV29-1 and TRBJ2-7, with TRBD2 matching over 7 bases. Germline V gives CDR1 SQVTM, CDR2 ANQGSEA. Trimming removed 5 bases from V and 3 bases from J; junction bases left unmatched: 4. This CDR3 is built from 12 residues. The CDR3 reads CSVLAGVYEQYF. The CDR3 coding sequence is TGCAGCGTTCTGGCGGGAGTCTACGAGCAGTACTTC.

The rearrangement joins TRBV5-4 to TRBJ2-2, with 11 bases identical to TRBD2. This CDR3 has 16 amino acids. J lost 0 bases, V lost 4 bases, and 2 bases had no gene match. Germline values: CDR1 SGHNT, CDR2 YYREEE (reference sequence). The CDR3 protein is CASSKTSGANTGELFF. CDR3 bases: TGTGCCAGCAGCAAGACTAGCGGGGCGAACACCGGGGAGCTGTTTTTT.

V is TRBV7-2 and J is TRBJ2-1, with D perhaps given as TRBD1 or TRBD2 (5 bases each). Germline V gives CDR1 SGHTA, CDR2 FQGNSA. The V gene lost 5 bases and the J gene lost 9 bases, with 20 bases spanning the gap. This CDR3 contains 15 residues. The CDR3 DNA sequence: TGTGCCAGCAGCCACAAAGGACTCAGGGTGAGTGAGCAGTTCTTC. Encoded protein: CASSHKGLRVSEQFF.

This clone was seen once. The chain carries TRBV18 and TRBJ2-5; D call uncertain. V was cut by 3 bases and J by 4 bases, with 12 bases left in between. Looked up from germline, CDR1 is KGHSH and CDR2 is LQKENI. The CDR3 extends over 14 amino acids. CDR3 nucleotide sequence: TGTGCCAGCTCACCTAATCACGCAGGAGAGACCCAGTACTTC. Protein product: CASSPNHAGETQYF.

This clone was detected only once. This sequence joins TRBV5-6 and TRBJ1-2; 9 bases line up with TRBD1. Germline V gives CDR1 SGHDT, CDR2 YYEEEE. The CDR3 runs 15 residues. The ends lost 3 bases at V and 4 bases at J; junction bases unmatched: 7. The CDR3 sequence is CASSSRSTGGYGYTF. The CDR3 DNA reads TGTGCCAGCAGCTCCCGCTCGACAGGGGGCTATGGCTACACCTTC.

This chain connects TRBV6-1 to TRBJ2-7, with D tentatively TRBD2 (5 bases). In germline, CDR1 is MNHNS, CDR2 SASEGT. The CDR3 contains 14 residues. V lost 7 bases and J 2 bases, leaving 15 bases between the germline ends. The CDR3 here is CASMRVEGTYEQYF. The CDR3, as DNA: TGTGCCAGCATGAGGGTGGAAGGGACCTACGAGCAGTACTTC.

V gene TRBV5-1 combines with J gene TRBJ2-1; 7 positions match TRBD2. The CDR3 has 16 residues. Germline lookup yields CDR1 SGHRS and CDR2 YFSETQ. J lost 6 bases, V lost 0 bases, and 9 bases had no gene match. CDR3: CASSLAGVAGVNEQFF. CDR3 coding DNA: TGCGCCAGCAGCTTGGCCGGGGTAGCGGGTGTCAATGAGCAGTTCTTC. Supplemented by reference TRBV5-1 and TRBJ2-1, the full variable domain reads KAGVTQTPRYLIKTRGQQVTLSCSPISGHRSVSWYQQTPGQGLQFLFEYFSETQRNKGNFPGRFSGRQFSNSRSEMNVSTLELGDSALYLCASSLAGVAGVNEQFFGPGTRLTVL.

Notes on this clone: Other DNA sequences from this sample encode an identical CDR3 as well. The gene calls are TRBV18 and TRBJ2-7; D uncertain. Germline CDR1 is KGHSH and CDR2 is LQKENI. Trimming stripped 3 bases from V and 2 bases from J, with 8 bases between. This CDR3 is 13 amino acids long. The CDR3 region is CASSPSGTYEQYF. In DNA, the CDR3 is TGTGCCAGCTCACCGTCAGGAACCTACGAGCAGTACTTC.

The gene calls are TRBV4-1 and TRBJ1-4; D not resolved. In germline, CDR1 is MGHRA, CDR2 YSYEKL. The V end was cut by 1 base, the J end by 0 bases, with 6 bases between. CDR3 length: 15 residues. The CDR3 nucleotides are TGCGCCAGCAGCCAAGCTAGTGCAACTAATGAAAAACTGTTTTTT. Translating it yields CASSQASATNEKLFF.

The chain couples TRBV18 to TRBJ1-5; possible D gene TRBD1, 6 bases. From germline, CDR1 is KGHSH and CDR2 LQKENI. V lost 3 bases, J lost 0 bases, and 12 bases lay in between. The CDR3 is 16 residues long. The CDR3 DNA reads as TGTGCCAGCTCACCGGAAGGGGGAGGTAGCAATCAGCCCCAGCATTTT. This translates into CASSPEGGGSNQPQHF.

The CDR3: CSVDDGTYEQYF. The CDR3 DNA sequence: TGCAGCGTTGACGACGGGACCTACGAGCAGTACTTC. V is TRBV29-1 and J is TRBJ2-7; tentative D call: TRBD2 (5 bases). The CDR3 covers 12 residues. CDR1 and CDR2 from the germline V gene are SQVTM and ANQGSEA. With 3 bases removed from V and 2 bases from J, the gap between germline ends came to 8 bases.

This chain links TRBV7-3 with TRBJ2-1; D perhaps matches TRBD1 (6 bases). V was clipped by 3 bases and J by 7 bases, with 16 bases between them. The germline V gene has CDR1 SGHTA and CDR2 FQGTGA. CDR3 length equals 15 residues. The CDR3 protein is CASSFGTPQGNEQFF. For the CDR3, the DNA is TGTGCCAGCAGCTTCGGGACACCCCAGGGGAATGAGCAGTTCTTC.